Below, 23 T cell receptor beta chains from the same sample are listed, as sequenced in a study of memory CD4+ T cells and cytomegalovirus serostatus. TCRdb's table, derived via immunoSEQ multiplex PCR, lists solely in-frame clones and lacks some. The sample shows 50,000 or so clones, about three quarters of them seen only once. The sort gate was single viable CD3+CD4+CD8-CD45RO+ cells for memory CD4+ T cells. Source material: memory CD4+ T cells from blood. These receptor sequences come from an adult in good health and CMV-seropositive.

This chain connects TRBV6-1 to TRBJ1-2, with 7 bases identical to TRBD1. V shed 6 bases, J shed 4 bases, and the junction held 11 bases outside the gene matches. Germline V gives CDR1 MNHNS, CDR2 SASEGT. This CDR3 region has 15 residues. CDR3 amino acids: CASSDPRGAVYGYTF. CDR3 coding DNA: TGTGCCAGCAGCGACCCCAGGGGGGCAGTCTATGGCTACACCTTC.

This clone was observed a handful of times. The CDR3 nucleotides read TGCGCCAGCAGCCAAGATCCGGGACCGATCACTGAAGCTTTCTTT. This translates into CASSQDPGPITEAFF. V usage is TRBV4-1 and J usage is TRBJ1-1; D is possibly TRBD1 (5 bases). Germline values: CDR1 MGHRA, CDR2 YSYEKL. V was shortened by 0 bases and J by 4 bases, with 12 bases between the two germline ends. There are 15 residues in the CDR3.

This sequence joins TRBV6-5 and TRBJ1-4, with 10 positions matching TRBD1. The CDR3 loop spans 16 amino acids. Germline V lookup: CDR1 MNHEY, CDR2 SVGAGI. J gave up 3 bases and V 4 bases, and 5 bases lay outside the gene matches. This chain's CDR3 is CASSSRDRGPNEKLFF. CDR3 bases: TGTGCCAGCAGTTCCCGGGACAGGGGACCTAATGAAAAACTGTTTTTT.

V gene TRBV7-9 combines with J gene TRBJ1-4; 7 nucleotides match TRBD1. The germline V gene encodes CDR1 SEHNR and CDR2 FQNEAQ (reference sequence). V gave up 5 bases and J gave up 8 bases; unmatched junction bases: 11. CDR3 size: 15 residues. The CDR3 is CASSLQGWRGEKLFF. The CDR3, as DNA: TGTGCCAGCAGCCTACAGGGGTGGCGGGGCGAAAAACTGTTTTTT.

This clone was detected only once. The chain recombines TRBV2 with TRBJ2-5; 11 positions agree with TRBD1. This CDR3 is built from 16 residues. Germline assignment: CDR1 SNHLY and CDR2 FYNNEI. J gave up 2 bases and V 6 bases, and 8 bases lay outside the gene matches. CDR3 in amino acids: CASREGTGGGQETQYF. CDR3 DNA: TGTGCCAGCAGGGAGGGGACAGGGGGGGGTCAAGAGACCCAGTACTTC.

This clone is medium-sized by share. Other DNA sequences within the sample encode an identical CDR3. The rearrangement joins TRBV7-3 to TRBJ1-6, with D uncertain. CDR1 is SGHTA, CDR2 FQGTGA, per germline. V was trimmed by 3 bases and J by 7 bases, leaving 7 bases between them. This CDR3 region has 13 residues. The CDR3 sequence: CASSFGSNSPLHF. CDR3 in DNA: TGTGCCAGCAGCTTCGGAAGCAATTCACCCCTCCACTTT.

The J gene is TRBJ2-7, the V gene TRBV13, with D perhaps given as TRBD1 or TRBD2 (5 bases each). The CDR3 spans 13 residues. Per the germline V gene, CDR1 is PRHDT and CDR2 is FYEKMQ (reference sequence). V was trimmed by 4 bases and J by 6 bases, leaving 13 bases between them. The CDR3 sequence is CASSSVRGGEQYF. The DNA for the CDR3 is TGTGCCAGCAGCTCCGTCCGGGGCGGCGAGCAGTACTTC.

The CDR3 is CSVTPLARETQYF. In DNA form, the CDR3 reads TGCAGCGTGACCCCACTAGCGCGAGAGACCCAGTACTTC. The gene calls are TRBV29-1 and TRBJ2-5; 7 nucleotides align to TRBD2. CDR1 is SQVTM, CDR2 ANQGSEA, per germline. Losses at the gene ends were 6 bases for V and 4 bases for J; bases not matched to a gene: 8. The CDR3 spans 13 residues.

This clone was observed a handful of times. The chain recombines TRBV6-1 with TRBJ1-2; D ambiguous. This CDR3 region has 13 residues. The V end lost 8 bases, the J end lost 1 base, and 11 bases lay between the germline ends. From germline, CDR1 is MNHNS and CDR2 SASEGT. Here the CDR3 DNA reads TGTGCCAGCCGCCGACCGGTTAACTATGGCTACACCTTC. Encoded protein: CASRRPVNYGYTF.

This chain's CDR3 is CASSGLAGDEQFF. The CDR3 coding sequence is TGTGCCAGCAGTGGACTAGCGGGAGATGAGCAGTTCTTC. This chain links TRBV2 with TRBJ2-1; 12 positions agree with TRBD2. The V gene's germline CDR1 is SNHLY and CDR2 FYNNEI. Trimming removed 4 bases from V and 8 bases from J; junction bases left unmatched: 0. The CDR3 sequence is 13 residues long.

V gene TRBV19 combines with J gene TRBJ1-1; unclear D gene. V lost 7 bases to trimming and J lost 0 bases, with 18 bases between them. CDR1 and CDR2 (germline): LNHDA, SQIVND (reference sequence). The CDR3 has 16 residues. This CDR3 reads CASTTRKGTMNTEAFF. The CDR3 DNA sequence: TGTGCCAGTACCACTAGGAAGGGCACCATGAACACTGAAGCTTTCTTT.

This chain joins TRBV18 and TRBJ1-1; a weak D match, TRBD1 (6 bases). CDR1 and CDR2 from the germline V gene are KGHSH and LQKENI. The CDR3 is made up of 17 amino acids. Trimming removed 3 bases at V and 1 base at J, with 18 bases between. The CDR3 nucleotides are TGTGCCAGCTCACCCCTTCCTCCGGACAGAAGGAACACTGAAGCTTTCTTT. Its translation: CASSPLPPDRRNTEAFF.

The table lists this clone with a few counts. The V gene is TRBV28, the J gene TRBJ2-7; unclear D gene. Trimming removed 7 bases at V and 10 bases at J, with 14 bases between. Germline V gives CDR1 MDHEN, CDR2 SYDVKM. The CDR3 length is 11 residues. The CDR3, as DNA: TGTGCCAGCAAGTCGGTTAAGAAACAGTACTTC. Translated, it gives CASKSVKKQYF.

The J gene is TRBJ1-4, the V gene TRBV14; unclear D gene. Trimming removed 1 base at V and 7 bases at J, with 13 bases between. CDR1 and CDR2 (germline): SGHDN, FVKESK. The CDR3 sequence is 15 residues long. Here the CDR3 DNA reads TGTGCCAGCAGCCAAGTAGGGAGAGTTAGTGAAAAACTGTTTTTT. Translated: CASSQVGRVSEKLFF.

CDR3 sequence: CASSEMRNTEAFF. In DNA, the CDR3 is TGTGCCAGCAGCGAGATGAGGAACACTGAAGCTTTCTTT. The V gene is TRBV5-6, the J gene TRBJ1-1; D is undetermined. This CDR3 contains 13 residues. In germline, CDR1 is SGHDT, CDR2 YYEEEE. Trimming left V 4 bases short and J 1 base short, with 8 bases between.

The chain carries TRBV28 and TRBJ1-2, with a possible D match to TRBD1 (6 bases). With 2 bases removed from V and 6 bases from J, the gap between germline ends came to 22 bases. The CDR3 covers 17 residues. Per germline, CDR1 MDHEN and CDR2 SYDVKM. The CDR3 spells CASSLTGTRGSPHGYTF. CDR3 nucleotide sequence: TGTGCCAGCAGTTTAACCGGGACAAGGGGGAGTCCTCATGGCTACACCTTC.

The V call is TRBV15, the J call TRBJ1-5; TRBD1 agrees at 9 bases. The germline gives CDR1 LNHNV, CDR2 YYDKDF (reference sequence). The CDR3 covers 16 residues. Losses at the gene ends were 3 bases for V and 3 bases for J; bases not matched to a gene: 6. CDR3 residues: CATSSTGGRFNQPQHF. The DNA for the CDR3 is TGTGCCACCAGCAGCACAGGGGGCCGCTTCAATCAGCCCCAGCATTTT.

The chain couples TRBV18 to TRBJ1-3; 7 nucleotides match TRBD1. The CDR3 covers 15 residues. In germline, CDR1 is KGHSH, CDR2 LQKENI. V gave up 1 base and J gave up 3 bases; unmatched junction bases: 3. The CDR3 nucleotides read TGTGCCAGCTCACCACAAGCAGGGGGTGGAAACACCATATATTTT. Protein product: CASSPQAGGGNTIYF. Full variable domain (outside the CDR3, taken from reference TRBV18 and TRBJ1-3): NAGVMQNPRHLVRRRGQEARLRCSPMKGHSHVYWYRQLPEEGLKFMVYLQKENIIDESGMPKERFSAEFPKEGPSILRIQQVVRGDSAAYFCASSPQAGGGNTIYFGEGSWLTVV.

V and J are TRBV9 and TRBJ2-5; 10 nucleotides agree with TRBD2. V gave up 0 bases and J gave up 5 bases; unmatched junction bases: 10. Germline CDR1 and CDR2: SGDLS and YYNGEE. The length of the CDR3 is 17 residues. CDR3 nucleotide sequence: TGTGCCAGCAGCGTAGGGAGGTCTAGCGGGGGCGTGGAGACCCAGTACTTC. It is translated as CASSVGRSSGGVETQYF.

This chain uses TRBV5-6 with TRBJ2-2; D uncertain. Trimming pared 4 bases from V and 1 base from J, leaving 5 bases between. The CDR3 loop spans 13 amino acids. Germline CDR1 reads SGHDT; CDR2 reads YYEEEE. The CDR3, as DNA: TGTGCCAGCAGCATCTTGAACACCGGGGAGCTGTTTTTT. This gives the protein CASSILNTGELFF.

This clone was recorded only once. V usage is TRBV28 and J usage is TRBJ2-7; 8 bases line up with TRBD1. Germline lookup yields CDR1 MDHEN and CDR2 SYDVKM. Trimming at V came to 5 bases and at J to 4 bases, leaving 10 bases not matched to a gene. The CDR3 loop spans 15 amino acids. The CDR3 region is CASSPPAGGGYEQYF. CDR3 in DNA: TGTGCCAGCAGTCCCCCCGCAGGGGGCGGGTACGAGCAGTACTTC.

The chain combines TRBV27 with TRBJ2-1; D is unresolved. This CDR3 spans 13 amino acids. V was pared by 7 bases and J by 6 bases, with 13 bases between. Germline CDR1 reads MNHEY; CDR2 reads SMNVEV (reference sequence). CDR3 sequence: CASTRDGGNEQFF. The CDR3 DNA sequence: TGTGCCAGCACCCGAGACGGTGGCAATGAGCAGTTCTTC.

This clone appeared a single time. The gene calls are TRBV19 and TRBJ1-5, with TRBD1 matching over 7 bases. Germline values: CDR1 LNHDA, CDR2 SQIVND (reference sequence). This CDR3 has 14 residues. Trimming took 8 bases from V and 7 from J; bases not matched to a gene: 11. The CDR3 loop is CASGAGQLWQPQHF. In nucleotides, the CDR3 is TGTGCCAGTGGGGCGGGACAGCTTTGGCAGCCCCAGCATTTT.